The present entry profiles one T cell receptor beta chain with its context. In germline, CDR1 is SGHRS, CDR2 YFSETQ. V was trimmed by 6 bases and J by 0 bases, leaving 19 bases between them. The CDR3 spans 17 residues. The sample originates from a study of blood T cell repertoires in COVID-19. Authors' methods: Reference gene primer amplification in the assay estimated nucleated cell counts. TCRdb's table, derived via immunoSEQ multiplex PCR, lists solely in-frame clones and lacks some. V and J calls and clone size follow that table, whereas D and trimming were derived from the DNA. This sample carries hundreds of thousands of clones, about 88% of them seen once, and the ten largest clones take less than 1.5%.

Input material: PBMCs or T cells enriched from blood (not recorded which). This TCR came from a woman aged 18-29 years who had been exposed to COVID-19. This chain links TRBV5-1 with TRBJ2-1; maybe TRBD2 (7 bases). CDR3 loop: CASTTSGGASSYNEQFF. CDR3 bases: TGCGCCAGCACGACGTCGGGGGGCGCGAGCTCCTACAATGAGCAGTTCTTC.